This T cell receptor (beta chain) was recorded in a study of PD-1 blockade in classical Hodgkin lymphoma. The CDR3 runs 13 residues. CDR1 and CDR2 (germline): MDHEN, SYDVKM. V was trimmed by 11 bases and J by 3 bases, leaving 17 bases between them. Libraries were prepared by immunoSEQ multiplex PCR; TCRdb keeps only in-frame clonotypes and omits some of them. The sample contains 20,000 to 25,000 clones, about 70% of which appear only once. The study's findings and limits: Newly diagnosed patients were reported to start with lower TCR diversity than healthy donors. Unlike CD8+ TCR diversity, which did not rise significantly by C4D1, CD4+ TCR diversity did. Prior to therapy, complete responders displayed diversity much like that of newly diagnosed patients.

The patients all showed relapse after autologous stem cell transplantation, while their brentuximab vedotin exposure varied. As concerns this clone: Its antigen is still unknown.

Source: peripheral blood mononuclear cells (PBMCs), taken at baseline. This receptor was taken from a human donor with classical Hodgkin lymphoma. The chain carries TRBV28 and TRBJ2-7; weak D call: TRBD1 (6 bases). The CDR3: CAGSRGQLYEQYF. CDR3 bases: TGTGCCGGCTCCCGTGGACAGCTCTACGAGCAGTACTTC.